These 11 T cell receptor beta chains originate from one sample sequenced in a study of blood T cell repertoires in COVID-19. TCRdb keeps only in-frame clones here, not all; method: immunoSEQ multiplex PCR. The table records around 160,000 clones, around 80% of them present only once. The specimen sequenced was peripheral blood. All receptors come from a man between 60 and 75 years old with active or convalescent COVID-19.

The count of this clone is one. The CDR3 is CASSLVGTSGSTSYNEQFF. Here the CDR3 DNA reads TGTGCCAGCAGCTTAGTCGGGACTAGCGGGAGCACCTCCTACAATGAGCAGTTCTTC. The rearrangement links TRBV7-3 to TRBJ2-1; TRBD2 agrees at 14 bases. This CDR3 comprises 19 residues. CDR1 is SGHTA and CDR2 is FQGTGA in the germline V gene. After removal of 2 bases from V and 0 bases from J, the junction contained 6 bases not matched to a gene. Combining the CDR3 with reference TRBV7-3 and TRBJ2-1 gives the whole variable domain GAGVSQTPSNKVTEKGKYVELRCDPISGHTALYWYRQSLGQGPEFLIYFQGTGAADDSGLPNDRFFAVRPEGSVSTLKIQRTERGDSAVYLCASSLVGTSGSTSYNEQFFGPGTRLTVL.

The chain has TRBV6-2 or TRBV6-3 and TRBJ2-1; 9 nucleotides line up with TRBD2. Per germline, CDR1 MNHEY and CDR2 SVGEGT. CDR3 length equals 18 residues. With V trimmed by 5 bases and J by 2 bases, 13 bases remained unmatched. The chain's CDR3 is CASSPPPEREVTYNEQFF. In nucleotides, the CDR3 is TGTGCCAGCAGTCCCCCTCCGGAGCGGGAGGTAACCTACAATGAGCAGTTCTTC.

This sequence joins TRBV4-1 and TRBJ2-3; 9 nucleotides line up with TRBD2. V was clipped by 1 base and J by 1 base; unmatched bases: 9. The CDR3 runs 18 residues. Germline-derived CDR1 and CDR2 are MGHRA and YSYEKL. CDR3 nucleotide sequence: TGCGCCAGCAGCCAAGTGGGGGCGGGAGGGCGAGGCACAGATACGCAGTATTTT. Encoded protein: CASSQVGAGGRGTDTQYF.

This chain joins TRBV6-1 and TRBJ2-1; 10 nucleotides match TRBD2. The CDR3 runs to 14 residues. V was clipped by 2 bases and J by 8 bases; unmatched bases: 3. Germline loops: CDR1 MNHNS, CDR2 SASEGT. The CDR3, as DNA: TGTGCCAGCAGTGAAAGAACTAGCGGGGATGAGCAGTTCTTC. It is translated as CASSERTSGDEQFF.

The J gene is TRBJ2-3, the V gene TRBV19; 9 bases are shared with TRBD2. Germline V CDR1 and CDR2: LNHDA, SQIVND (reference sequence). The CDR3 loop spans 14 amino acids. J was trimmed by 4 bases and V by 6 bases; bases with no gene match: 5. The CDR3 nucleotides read TGTGCCAGTAGATCTAGCGGGGCTCCAGATACGCAGTATTTT. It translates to CASRSSGAPDTQYF.

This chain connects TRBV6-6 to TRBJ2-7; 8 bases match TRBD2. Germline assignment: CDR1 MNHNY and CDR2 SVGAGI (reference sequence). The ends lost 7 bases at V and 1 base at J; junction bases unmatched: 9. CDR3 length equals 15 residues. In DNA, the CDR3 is TGTGCCAGCACCGAGGGACTAGGTGAATCCTACGAGCAGTACTTC. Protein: CASTEGLGESYEQYF.

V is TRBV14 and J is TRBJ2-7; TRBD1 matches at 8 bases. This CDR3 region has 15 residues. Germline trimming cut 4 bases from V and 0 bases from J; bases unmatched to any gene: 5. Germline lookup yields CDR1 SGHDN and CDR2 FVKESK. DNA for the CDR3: TGTGCCAGCAGCCTTGGGACAGGCAACTCCTACGAGCAGTACTTC. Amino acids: CASSLGTGNSYEQYF.

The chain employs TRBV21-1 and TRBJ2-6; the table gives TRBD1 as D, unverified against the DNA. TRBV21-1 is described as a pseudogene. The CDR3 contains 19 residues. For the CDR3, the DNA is TGTGCCAGCAGCGAACAATCCGGGACAGGGTTTGCTGGGGCCAACGTCCTGACTTTC. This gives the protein CASSEQSGTGFAGANVLTF.

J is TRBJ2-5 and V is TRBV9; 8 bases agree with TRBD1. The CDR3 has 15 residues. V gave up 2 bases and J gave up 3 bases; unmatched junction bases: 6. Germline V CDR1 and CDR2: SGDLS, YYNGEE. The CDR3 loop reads CASSVEQGVEETQYF. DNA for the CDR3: TGTGCCAGCAGCGTGGAACAGGGGGTGGAAGAGACCCAGTACTTC.

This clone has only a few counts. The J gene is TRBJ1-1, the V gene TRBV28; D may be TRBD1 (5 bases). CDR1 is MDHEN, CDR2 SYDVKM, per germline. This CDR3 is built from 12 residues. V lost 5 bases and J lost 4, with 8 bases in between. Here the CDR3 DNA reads TGTGCCAGCAGTAGACAGCGCACTGAAGCTTTCTTT. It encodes CASSRQRTEAFF.

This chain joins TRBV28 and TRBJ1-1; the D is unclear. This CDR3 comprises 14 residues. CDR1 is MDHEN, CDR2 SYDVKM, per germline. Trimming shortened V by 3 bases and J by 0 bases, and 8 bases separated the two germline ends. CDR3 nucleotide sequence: TGTGCCAGCAGTTTCCGTCCGGTGAACACTGAAGCTTTCTTT. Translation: CASSFRPVNTEAFF.